This T cell receptor beta chain was sequenced during a study of T-cell reconstitution after alpha-beta-depleted transplantation in children. At least ten counts were recorded for this clonotype. Unique molecular identifiers were built into the TCRbeta library. From the PCR reads, TCRdb called clonotypes with MiXCR, one entry per CDR3 protein. The table lists 170,000 or so distinct CDR3 sequences, about 6.4% of them singletons. The CDR3 length is 15 residues. V was clipped by 3 bases and J by 5 bases, with 15 bases between them. Germline V gene sequence: CDR1 KGHDR, CDR2 SFDVKD. Material: PBMCs from the stem cell graft donor, obtained from the stem cell graft. This receptor was obtained from a human donor who donated a stem cell graft to a child with Wiskott-Aldrich syndrome. This sequence joins TRBV24-1 and TRBJ2-5; possibly TRBD1 or TRBD2 for D (5 bases each). The CDR3 DNA reads as TGTGCCACCAGTGATGCCTTCGGGGCACATGAGACCCAGTACTTC. Translation gives CATSDAFGAHETQYF.